This entry is about one T cell receptor (beta chain). Its antigen is currently unknown. The sample is drawn from a study of breast tumors, draining lymph nodes, adjacent tissues. The study's findings and limits: Data fit most tumor T cells coming from lymph node, expanding in tumor. Tumor TCR diversity was below lymph nodes but above nontumor tissue.

The lymph nodes were axillary draining lymph nodes from breast cancer patients. TCRdb itself ran the multiplex PCR reads through MiXCR, one entry per CDR3 protein. The table shows approximately 300,000 distinct CDR3 sequences, with roughly 31% occurring only once. The V and J ends lost 2 bases and 5 bases respectively, with 7 bases between them. There are 12 residues in the CDR3. Per germline, CDR1 SEHNR and CDR2 FQNEAQ (reference sequence). The chain links TRBV7-9 to TRBJ2-7; D ambiguous. The sequencing input was axillary lymph node tissue. This receptor was identified in a female donor with breast cancer. Some clones in this sample may be carry-over from other donors' samples. CDR3 amino acids: CASSLNGNEQYF. CDR3 DNA: TGTGCCAGCAGCTTAAACGGAAACGAGCAGTACTTC.